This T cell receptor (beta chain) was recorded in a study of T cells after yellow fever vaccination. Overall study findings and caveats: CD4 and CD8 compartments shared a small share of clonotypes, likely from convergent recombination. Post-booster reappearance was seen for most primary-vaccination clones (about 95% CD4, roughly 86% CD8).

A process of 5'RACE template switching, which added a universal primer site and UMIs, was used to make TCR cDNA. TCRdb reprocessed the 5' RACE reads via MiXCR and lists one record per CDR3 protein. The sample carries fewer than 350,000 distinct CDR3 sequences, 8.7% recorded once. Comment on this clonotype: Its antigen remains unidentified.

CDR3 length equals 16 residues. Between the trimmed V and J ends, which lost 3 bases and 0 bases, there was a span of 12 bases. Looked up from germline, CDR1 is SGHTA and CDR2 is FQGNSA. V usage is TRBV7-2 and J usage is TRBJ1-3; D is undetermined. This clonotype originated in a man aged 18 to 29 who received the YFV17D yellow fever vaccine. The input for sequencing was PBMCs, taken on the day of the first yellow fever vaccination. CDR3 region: CASSLRAATSGNTIYF. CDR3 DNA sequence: TGTGCCAGCAGCTTGAGGGCGGCTACCTCTGGAAACACCATATATTTT.